The 17 T cell receptor beta chains presented below share a single source sample, sequenced in a study of cytomegalovirus exposure and HLA in healthy donors. Some clones are missing from TCRdb's copy, which holds only in-frame ones; the method was immunoSEQ multiplex PCR. This sample yields 55,000 to 85,000 clones, of which 94% are seen a single time; roughly 1% belongs to the top ten. Specimen: PBMCs. Every receptor here comes from a woman aged 18 to 35 in good health and CMV-seronegative.

V gene TRBV6-5 combines with J gene TRBJ2-4, with D maybe TRBD1 (8 bases). This CDR3 has 14 residues. Trimming shortened V by 6 bases and J by 9 bases, and 18 bases separated the two germline ends. Germline lookup yields CDR1 MNHEY and CDR2 SVGAGI. CDR3 amino acids: CASRQGQGGGIQYF. CDR3 nucleotide sequence: TGTGCCAGCAGACAAGGACAGGGAGGGGGCATTCAGTACTTC.

The rearrangement links TRBV5-6 to TRBJ2-5; maybe TRBD1 (5 bases). Germline CDR1 reads SGHDT; CDR2 reads YYEEEE. This CDR3 is 14 amino acids long. Trimming cost V 4 bases and J 5 bases, with 15 bases left between them. CDR3 sequence reads: CASSLRQILETQYF. The CDR3, as DNA: TGTGCCAGCAGCCTACGACAGATTTTGGAGACCCAGTACTTC.

The chain combines TRBV5-6 with TRBJ1-2, with 7 bases aligning to TRBD1. This CDR3 region has 14 residues. Germline assignment: CDR1 SGHDT and CDR2 YYEEEE. With 2 bases clipped from V and 2 bases from J, the junction kept 3 bases outside the gene matches. The CDR3 spells CASSFLQGNYGYTF. CDR3 DNA sequence: TGTGCCAGCAGCTTTCTACAGGGGAACTATGGCTACACCTTC.

The chain carries TRBV18 and TRBJ1-4; 9 positions agree with TRBD1. V lost 4 bases and J lost 7; bases outside the gene matches: 1. Germline V gene data show CDR1 as KGHSH and CDR2 as LQKENI. The CDR3 totals 13 residues. The CDR3: CASSLTGGEKLFF. In DNA form, the CDR3 reads TGTGCCAGCTCACTGACAGGGGGTGAAAAACTGTTTTTT. The full variable domain, with the rest looked up from reference TRBV18 and TRBJ1-4, is NAGVMQNPRHLVRRRGQEARLRCSPMKGHSHVYWYRQLPEEGLKFMVYLQKENIIDESGMPKERFSAEFPKEGPSILRIQQVVRGDSAAYFCASSLTGGEKLFFGSGTQLSVL.

J is TRBJ1-1 and V is TRBV5-6, with D possibly being TRBD1 (5 bases). From germline, CDR1 is SGHDT and CDR2 YYEEEE. The CDR3 loop spans 13 amino acids. With 4 bases removed from V and 4 bases from J, the gap between germline ends came to 11 bases. The CDR3 DNA is TGTGCCAGCAGCCGGCGGGGGGGCACTGAAGCTTTCTTT. This gives the protein CASSRRGGTEAFF.

The genes are TRBV27 and TRBJ1-4, with D uncertain. The V gene lost 2 bases and the J gene lost 1 base, with 11 bases spanning the gap. The germline V gene has CDR1 MNHEY and CDR2 SMNVEV (reference sequence). This CDR3 comprises 16 residues. CDR3 residues: CASSLESTITNEKLFF. The CDR3 bases are TGTGCCAGCAGTTTAGAATCTACGATAACTAATGAAAAACTGTTTTTT.

The chain is built from TRBV10-1 and TRBJ2-3; D might be TRBD2 (5 bases). V dropped 5 bases and J dropped 3 bases, with 12 bases sitting between them. Germline V gene data show CDR1 as WNHNN and CDR2 as SYGVQD (reference sequence). The CDR3 runs to 14 residues. The DNA of the CDR3 is TGCGCCAGCAGTCAATGGACTCCTACAGATACGCAGTATTTT. Its protein product is CASSQWTPTDTQYF.

This clone has a single count. J is TRBJ1-1 and V is TRBV25-1, with unresolved D. Germline-derived CDR1 and CDR2 are MGHDK and SYGVNS. V gave up 8 bases and J gave up 4 bases, with 11 bases separating them. CDR3 length equals 12 residues. The CDR3 region is CASGVLGTEAFF. The CDR3 region has the DNA TGTGCCAGCGGAGTTCTAGGCACTGAAGCTTTCTTT.

The V call is TRBV14, the J call TRBJ2-1; TRBD2 aligns across 12 bases. V dropped 3 bases and J dropped 0; count of bases not matched to a gene: 15. The CDR3 runs 21 residues. Germline-derived CDR1 and CDR2 are SGHDN and FVKESK. The chain's CDR3 is CASSQTDVGLAGVSSYNEQFF. CDR3 nucleotides: TGTGCCAGCAGCCAGACCGACGTGGGACTAGCGGGCGTAAGCTCCTACAATGAGCAGTTCTTC.

This clone showed up just once. This chain connects TRBV27 to TRBJ2-7; TRBD1 matches 10 bases. J lost 3 bases, V lost 8 bases, and 4 bases had no gene match. Germline CDR1 reads MNHEY; CDR2 reads SMNVEV (reference sequence). This CDR3 contains 13 residues. The CDR3 DNA reads TGTGCCAGCCGCCGGACAGGGGGCTACGAGCAGTACTTC. Protein product: CASRRTGGYEQYF.

J is TRBJ2-7 and V is TRBV28; 13 bases match TRBD2. The CDR3 is 15 residues long. The germline V gene has CDR1 MDHEN and CDR2 SYDVKM. V shed 5 bases and J 2 bases; nucleotides not matched to a gene: 3. In DNA form, the CDR3 reads TGTGCCAGCAGTCCTACTAGCGGGAGGGCCTACGAGCAGTACTTC. Translation gives CASSPTSGRAYEQYF. Full variable domain (remainder filled in from reference TRBV28 and TRBJ2-7): DVKVTQSSRYLVKRTGEKVFLECVQDMDHENMFWYRQDPGLGLRLIYFSYDVKMKEKGDIPEGYSVSREKKERFSLILESASTNQTSMYLCASSPTSGRAYEQYFGPGTRLTVT.

The V and J genes are TRBV7-2 and TRBJ1-4, with D perhaps TRBD1 (6 bases). In germline, CDR1 is SGHTA, CDR2 FQGNSA. Trimming cost V 2 bases and J 8 bases, with 12 bases left between them. The CDR3 consists of 14 residues. The CDR3 DNA reads as TGTGCCAGCAGCTTAAGAAGGGGGGGGGAAAAACTGTTTTTT. Residues: CASSLRRGGEKLFF.

This chain links TRBV28 with TRBJ2-7; 10 positions match TRBD1. From germline, CDR1 is MDHEN and CDR2 SYDVKM. V lost 8 bases, J lost 9 bases, and 13 bases stayed unmatched. This CDR3 is built from 14 residues. The CDR3 nucleotides read TGTGCCAGCTCCCGTGACAGGGGGCTGAGGGGGCAGTACTTC. It codes for CASSRDRGLRGQYF.

The chain joins TRBV28 to TRBJ2-7; 10 bases map to TRBD2. CDR1 MDHEN and CDR2 SYDVKM come from the germline V gene. This CDR3 spans 15 amino acids. V was clipped by 4 bases and J by 7 bases; unmatched bases: 10. CDR3 bases: TGTGCCAGCAGTTCCTCCGGGACTAGCGCCTTGGAGCAGTACTTC. Translating gives CASSSSGTSALEQYF.

This clone appeared once. The rearrangement uses TRBV7-2 and TRBJ2-7; 10 bases are shared with TRBD2. The V gene end was trimmed by 5 bases and the J gene end by 4 bases; junction bases not matched to a gene: 8. The CDR3 is 15 residues long. Germline loops: CDR1 SGHTA, CDR2 FQGNSA. This CDR3 is CASSAASGGAYEQYF. As DNA, the CDR3 is TGTGCCAGCAGCGCCGCCAGCGGGGGGGCATACGAGCAGTACTTC. Together with reference TRBV7-2 and TRBJ2-7, the CDR3 gives the full variable domain: GAGVSQSPSNKVTEKGKDVELRCDPISGHTALYWYRQSLGQGLEFLIYFQGNSAPDKSGLPSDRFSAERTGGSVSTLTIQRTQQEDSAVYLCASSAASGGAYEQYFGPGTRLTVT.

This clone was picked up one time. The genes are TRBV13 and TRBJ2-7; 7 bases match TRBD2. Germline V gene lookup returns CDR1 PRHDT and CDR2 FYEKMQ (reference sequence). After removal of 5 bases from V and 4 bases from J, the junction contained 5 bases not matched to a gene. The CDR3 covers 13 residues. CDR3 residues: CASSAGTTYEQYF. The DNA for the CDR3 is TGTGCCAGCAGCGCAGGGACTACTTACGAGCAGTACTTC.

V usage is TRBV18 and J usage is TRBJ1-1; unclear D gene. Trimming took off 2 bases at V and 0 bases at J, with 7 bases between the two ends. CDR1 is KGHSH and CDR2 is LQKENI in the germline V gene. The CDR3 is 14 amino acids. CDR3 residues: CASSPSYMNTEAFF. CDR3 DNA sequence: TGTGCCAGCTCACCATCTTACATGAACACTGAAGCTTTCTTT.